This TCR beta chain was found in a study of T cells in localized non-small cell lung cancer. Assay: immunoSEQ multiplex PCR; the TCRdb copy retains only in-frame clones and omits some. Here the sample spans 3,000 to 3,500 clones, approximately 54% being singletons. This clone has only a few counts. The V and J ends lost 2 bases and 0 bases respectively, with 11 bases between them. Germline assignment: CDR1 MGHRA and CDR2 YSYEKL. The CDR3 runs 15 residues. This rearrangement joins TRBV4-1 to TRBJ2-7, with D unclear. This clonotype was obtained from a woman aged 18-49 years with stage I lung adenocarcinoma. The sample here was lymph node tissue, taken before any cancer treatment. CDR3 amino acids: CASSQSYGPSYEQYF. The CDR3 DNA is TGCGCCAGCAGCCAATCTTACGGCCCCTCCTACGAGCAGTACTTC.